The clone carrying this T cell receptor (beta chain) was counted at least ten times. Its specificity is not known. The CDR3 loop spans 15 amino acids. Germline CDR1 is MNHEY and CDR2 is SMNVEV (reference sequence). J gave up 6 bases and V 5 bases, and 7 bases lay outside the gene matches. The sample originates from a study of T cells after yellow fever vaccination. Making TCR cDNA involved 5'RACE template switching, which added UMIs and a universal primer site. TCRdb called the 5' RACE reads again in MiXCR, with one record for every CDR3 protein. The sample lists about 75,000 distinct CDR3 sequences; roughly 7% were seen once. Study-wide results and limits: Abundant bulk-population clonotypes could contaminate the FACS-sorted repertoires. Clones that expanded after primary vaccination mostly reappeared after the booster (over 95% CD4, 70% to 90% CD8). A faster peak, day 5 versus 15, was reached by the weaker secondary response.

The source was CD8+ T cells sorted from PBMCs, collected 10 days after the first yellow fever vaccination. The gene calls are TRBV27 and TRBJ2-2, with 9 bases aligning to TRBD1. The clonotype comes from a man between 18 and 35 years old who received the YFV17D yellow fever vaccine. The CDR3 loop reads CASSPGTGLPGELFF. The CDR3 DNA reads TGTGCCAGCAGTCCCGGGACAGGGCTTCCCGGGGAGCTGTTTTTT.